Presented here are 5 T cell receptor beta chains from one specimen sequenced in a study of CD8 T cells in Susac syndrome. With random hexamers, 0.5 to 1 ug RNA was reverse transcribed. TCRdb passed the immunoSEQ multiplex PCR reads through MiXCR, listing each CDR3 protein once. The sample comprises roughly 180,000 distinct CDR3 sequences, approximately 95% of which are singletons, and approximately 0.1% rests with the top ten. Source material: CD4+ T cells from PBMCs. All receptors come from a human donor in good health.

This chain connects TRBV6-2 or TRBV6-3 to TRBJ2-5; 8 bases agree with TRBD2. This CDR3 has 14 residues. Trimming cost V 4 bases and J 2 bases; bases outside gene matches: 3. Germline assignment: CDR1 MNHEY and CDR2 SVGEGT. The CDR3 DNA reads as TGTGCCAGCAGTTGGAGCGGGAGACAAGAGACCCAGTACTTC. It translates to CASSWSGRQETQYF.

This chain connects TRBV29-1 to TRBJ1-1; D is unresolved. The length of the CDR3 is 11 residues. V was clipped by 4 bases and J by 7 bases, with 10 bases between them. Germline values: CDR1 SQVTM, CDR2 ANQGSEA. CDR3 DNA: TGCAGCGTTGTAGAAGGTTTTGAAGCTTTCTTT. Translation: CSVVEGFEAFF.

This sequence joins TRBV20-1 and TRBJ2-7; 10 bases are shared with TRBD1. Per germline, CDR1 DFQATT and CDR2 SNEGSKA (reference sequence). The CDR3 has 14 residues. V dropped 3 bases and J dropped 7; count of bases not matched to a gene: 9. The CDR3 reads CSARPGQGYGEQYF. In DNA form, the CDR3 reads TGCAGTGCTAGGCCGGGACAGGGGTATGGGGAGCAGTACTTC.

This clonotype was recorded once. The rearrangement joins TRBV5-4 to TRBJ2-5, with 7 bases aligning to TRBD2. V gave up 4 bases and J gave up 4 bases; unmatched junction bases: 10. Germline V gene sequence: CDR1 SGHNT, CDR2 YYREEE (reference sequence). This CDR3 contains 15 residues. The CDR3 DNA is TGTGCCAGCAGCCTCAAAAGACCGGGAGGAGAGACCCAGTACTTC. It codes for CASSLKRPGGETQYF.

This chain links TRBV7-2 with TRBJ2-7, with 12 bases identical to TRBD2. CDR3 length: 16 amino acids. Germline V lookup: CDR1 SGHTA, CDR2 FQGNSA. J was trimmed by 3 bases and V by 4 bases; bases with no gene match: 7. This chain's CDR3 is CASSSPTSGRIYEQYF. In DNA form, the CDR3 reads TGTGCCAGCAGCTCGCCAACTAGCGGGAGGATCTACGAGCAGTACTTC.